A single sample gave rise to the 6 T cell receptor beta chains below, sequenced in a study of cytomegalovirus exposure and HLA in healthy donors. The method was immunoSEQ multiplex PCR; TCRdb's version includes in-frame clones alone and lacks a portion of them. The sample shows about 110,000 clones, around nine tenths of them seen only once. Sequencing used PBMCs. The receptors shown here come from a woman aged 18-29 years in good health and CMV-seronegative.

This clone was counted only a few times. This chain joins TRBV9 and TRBJ1-4; D is unresolved. The CDR3 has 13 amino acids. Trimming cost V 2 bases and J 11 bases, with 13 bases left between them. The germline gives CDR1 SGDLS, CDR2 YYNGEE. The CDR3 nucleotides are TGTGCCAGCAGCGTCAGCGGGTACGATAAACTGTTTTTT. Its translation: CASSVSGYDKLFF.

The chain links TRBV30 to TRBJ1-2; D may be TRBD1 (5 bases). Germline V gene data show CDR1 as GTSNPN and CDR2 as SVGIG (reference sequence). Trimming removed 2 bases from V and 2 bases from J, with 6 bases in between. This CDR3 region has 12 residues. CDR3 loop: CAWSPGNYGYTF. CDR3 DNA: TGTGCCTGGAGTCCAGGGAACTATGGCTACACCTTC.

The chain employs TRBV7-3 and TRBJ2-2; D is undetermined. In germline, CDR1 is SGHTA, CDR2 FQGTGA. The CDR3 length is 15 residues. V lost 2 bases and J 3 bases, leaving 10 bases between the germline ends. The CDR3 loop reads CASSLDLAYTGELFF. DNA for the CDR3: TGTGCCAGCAGCTTAGATTTGGCTTACACCGGGGAGCTGTTTTTT. Combining the CDR3 with reference TRBV7-3 and TRBJ2-2 gives the whole variable domain GAGVSQTPSNKVTEKGKYVELRCDPISGHTALYWYRQSLGQGPEFLIYFQGTGAADDSGLPNDRFFAVRPEGSVSTLKIQRTERGDSAVYLCASSLDLAYTGELFFGEGSRLTVL.

This chain uses TRBV5-6 with TRBJ2-1, with a possible D match to TRBD1 (6 bases). Germline assignment: CDR1 SGHDT and CDR2 YYEEEE. Trimming left V 4 bases short and J 4 bases short, with 15 bases between. CDR3 size: 15 residues. The CDR3 sequence is CASSDGQYFYNEQFF. The CDR3 DNA reads as TGTGCCAGCAGCGATGGACAGTACTTTTACAATGAGCAGTTCTTC.

J is TRBJ2-1 and V is TRBV7-9; 9 bases match TRBD1. The ends lost 3 bases at V and 3 bases at J; junction bases unmatched: 3. This CDR3 region has 15 residues. Germline CDR1 and CDR2: SEHNR and FQNEAQ (reference sequence). The CDR3 reads CASSFLGQGYNEQFF. The CDR3 nucleotides are TGTGCCAGCAGCTTCTTGGGACAGGGCTACAATGAGCAGTTCTTC.

Only one count was recorded for this clone. The rearrangement links TRBV9 to TRBJ2-1; 11 bases match TRBD2. Germline V gene sequence: CDR1 SGDLS, CDR2 YYNGEE. The trim removed 5 bases at V and 3 bases at J, leaving 4 bases unmatched. This CDR3 region has 15 residues. The CDR3 here is CASSPTSGNYNEQFF. In DNA form, the CDR3 reads TGTGCCAGCAGTCCGACTAGCGGGAACTACAATGAGCAGTTCTTC.